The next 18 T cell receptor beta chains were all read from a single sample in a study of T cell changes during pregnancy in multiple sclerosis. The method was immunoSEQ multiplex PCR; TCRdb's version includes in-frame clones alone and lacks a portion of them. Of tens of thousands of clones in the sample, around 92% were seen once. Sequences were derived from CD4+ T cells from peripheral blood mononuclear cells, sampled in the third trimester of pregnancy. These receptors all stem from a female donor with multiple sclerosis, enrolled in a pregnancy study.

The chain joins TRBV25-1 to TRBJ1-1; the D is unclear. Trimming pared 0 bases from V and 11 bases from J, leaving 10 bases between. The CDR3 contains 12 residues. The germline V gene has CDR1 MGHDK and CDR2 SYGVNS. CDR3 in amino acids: CASSEYPGRAFF. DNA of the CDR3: TGTGCCAGCAGTGAATACCCGGGTAGGGCTTTCTTT.

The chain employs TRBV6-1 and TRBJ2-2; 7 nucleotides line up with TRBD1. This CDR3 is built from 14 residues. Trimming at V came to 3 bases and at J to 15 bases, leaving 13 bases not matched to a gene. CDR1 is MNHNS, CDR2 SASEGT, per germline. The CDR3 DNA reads TGTGCCAGCAGTGATGGTCTGCGAGGGGGCTGGGTGTTTTTT. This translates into CASSDGLRGGWVFF.

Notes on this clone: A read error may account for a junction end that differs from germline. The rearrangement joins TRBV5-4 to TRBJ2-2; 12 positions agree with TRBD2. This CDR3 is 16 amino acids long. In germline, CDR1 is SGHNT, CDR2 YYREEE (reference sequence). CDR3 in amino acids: CASTLTSGRSTGELFF. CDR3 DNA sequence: TGTGCCAGCACCTTGACTAGCGGGAGAAGTACCGGGGAGCTGTTTTTT. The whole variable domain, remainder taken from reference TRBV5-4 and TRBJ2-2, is ETGVTQSPTHLIKTRGQQVTLRCSSQSGHNTVSWYQQALGQGPQFIFQYYREEENGRGNFPPRFSGLQFPNYSSELNVNALELDDSALYLCASTLTSGRSTGELFFGEGSRLTVL.

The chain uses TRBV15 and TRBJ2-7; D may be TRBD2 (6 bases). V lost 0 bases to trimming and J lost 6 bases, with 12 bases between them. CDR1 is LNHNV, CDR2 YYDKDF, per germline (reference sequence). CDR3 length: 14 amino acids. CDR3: CATSRDPRAGEQYF. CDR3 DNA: TGTGCCACCAGCAGAGACCCGAGAGCGGGCGAGCAGTACTTC.

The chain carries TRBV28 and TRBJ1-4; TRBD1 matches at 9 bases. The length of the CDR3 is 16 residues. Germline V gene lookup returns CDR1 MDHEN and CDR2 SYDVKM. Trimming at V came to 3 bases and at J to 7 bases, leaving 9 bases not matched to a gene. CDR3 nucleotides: TGTGCCAGCAGTTTGTACGACAGGGGGAGGAGTGAAAAACTGTTTTTT. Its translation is CASSLYDRGRSEKLFF. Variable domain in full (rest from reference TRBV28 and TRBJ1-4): DVKVTQSSRYLVKRTGEKVFLECVQDMDHENMFWYRQDPGLGLRLIYFSYDVKMKEKGDIPEGYSVSREKKERFSLILESASTNQTSMYLCASSLYDRGRSEKLFFGSGTQLSVL.

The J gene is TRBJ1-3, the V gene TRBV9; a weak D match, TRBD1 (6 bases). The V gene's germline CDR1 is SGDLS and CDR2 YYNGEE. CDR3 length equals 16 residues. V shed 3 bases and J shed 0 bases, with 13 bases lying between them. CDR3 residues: CASSETGSGSGNTIYF. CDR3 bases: TGTGCCAGCAGCGAGACAGGATCGGGCTCTGGAAACACCATATATTTT.

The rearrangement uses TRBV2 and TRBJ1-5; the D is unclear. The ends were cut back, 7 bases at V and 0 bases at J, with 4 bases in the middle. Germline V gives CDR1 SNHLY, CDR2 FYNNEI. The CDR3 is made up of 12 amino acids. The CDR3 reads CASTDSNQPQHF. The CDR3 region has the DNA TGTGCCAGCACAGATAGCAATCAGCCCCAGCATTTT.

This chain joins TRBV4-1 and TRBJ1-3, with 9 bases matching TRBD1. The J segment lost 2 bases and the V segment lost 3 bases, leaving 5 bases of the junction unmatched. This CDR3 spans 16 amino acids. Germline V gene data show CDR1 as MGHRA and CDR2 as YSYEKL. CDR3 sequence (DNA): TGCGCCAGCAGCCATATACAGGGGGCTACTGGAAACACCATATATTTT. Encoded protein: CASSHIQGATGNTIYF.

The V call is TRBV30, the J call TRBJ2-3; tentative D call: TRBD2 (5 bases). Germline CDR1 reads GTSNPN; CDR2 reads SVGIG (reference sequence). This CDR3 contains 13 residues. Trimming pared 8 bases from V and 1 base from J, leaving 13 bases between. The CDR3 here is CARQGSGTDTQYF. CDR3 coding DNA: TGTGCCCGCCAAGGTAGCGGCACAGATACGCAGTATTTT.

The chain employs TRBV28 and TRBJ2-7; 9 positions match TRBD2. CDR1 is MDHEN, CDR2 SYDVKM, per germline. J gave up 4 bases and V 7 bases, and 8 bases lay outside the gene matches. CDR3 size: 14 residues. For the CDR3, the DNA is TGTGCCAGCAACGGTAGCGGGAGAGGTTACGAGCAGTACTTC. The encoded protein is CASNGSGRGYEQYF.

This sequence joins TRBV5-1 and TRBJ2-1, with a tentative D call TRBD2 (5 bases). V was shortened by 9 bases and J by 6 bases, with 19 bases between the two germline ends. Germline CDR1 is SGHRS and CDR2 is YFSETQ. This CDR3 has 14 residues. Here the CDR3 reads CATSLGVTGNEQFF. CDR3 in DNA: TGCGCCACCTCACTAGGCGTAACCGGCAATGAGCAGTTCTTC.

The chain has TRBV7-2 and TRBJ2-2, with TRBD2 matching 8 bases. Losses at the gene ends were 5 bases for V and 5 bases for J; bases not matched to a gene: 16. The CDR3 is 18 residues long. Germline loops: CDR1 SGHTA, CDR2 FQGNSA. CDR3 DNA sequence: TGTGCCAGCAGCCCACGAAACCCTAGCGGGCTGGGGACCGGGGAGCTGTTTTTT. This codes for CASSPRNPSGLGTGELFF.

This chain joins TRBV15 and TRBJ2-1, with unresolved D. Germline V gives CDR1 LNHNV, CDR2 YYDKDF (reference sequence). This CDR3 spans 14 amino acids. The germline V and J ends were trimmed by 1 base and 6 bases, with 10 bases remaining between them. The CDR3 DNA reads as TGTGCCACCAGCAGAGCACCGACTGGCAATGAGCAGTTCTTC. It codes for CATSRAPTGNEQFF.

CDR3 amino acids: CASSALVNEAFF. Written as DNA, the CDR3 is TGTGCCAGCAGTGCCTTAGTGAATGAAGCTTTCTTT. This chain uses TRBV6-1 with TRBJ1-1, with D uncertain. This CDR3 spans 12 amino acids. Germline V gene lookup returns CDR1 MNHNS and CDR2 SASEGT. V was trimmed by 4 bases and J by 7 bases, leaving 10 bases between them.

The CDR3 DNA sequence: TGTGCCAGCAGCGCCGGGACTAGCGGGAGGAATACAGATACGCAGTATTTT. Amino acid sequence: CASSAGTSGRNTDTQYF. The J gene is TRBJ2-3, the V gene TRBV5-4; TRBD2 aligns across 15 bases. The V gene end was trimmed by 4 bases and the J gene end by 3 bases; junction bases not matched to a gene: 6. CDR3 length: 17 amino acids. Germline V gene data show CDR1 as SGHNT and CDR2 as YYREEE (reference sequence).

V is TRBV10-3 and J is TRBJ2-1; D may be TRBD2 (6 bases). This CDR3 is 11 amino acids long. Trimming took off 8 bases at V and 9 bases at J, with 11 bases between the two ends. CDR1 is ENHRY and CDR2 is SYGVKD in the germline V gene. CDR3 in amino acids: CAIAEGPEQFF. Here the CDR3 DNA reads TGTGCCATCGCGGAGGGCCCTGAGCAGTTCTTC.

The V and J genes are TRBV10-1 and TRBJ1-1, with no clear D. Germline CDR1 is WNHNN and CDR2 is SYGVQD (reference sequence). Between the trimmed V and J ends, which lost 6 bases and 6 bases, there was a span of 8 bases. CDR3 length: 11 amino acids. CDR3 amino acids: CASSLGAEAFF. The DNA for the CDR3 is TGCGCCAGCAGCCTCGGGGCTGAAGCTTTCTTT.

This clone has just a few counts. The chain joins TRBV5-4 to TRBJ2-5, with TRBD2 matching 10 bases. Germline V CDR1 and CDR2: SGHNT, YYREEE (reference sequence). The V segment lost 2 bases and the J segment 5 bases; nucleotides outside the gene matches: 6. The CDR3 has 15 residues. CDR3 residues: CASSFTAGGAETQYF. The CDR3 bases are TGTGCCAGCAGCTTCACAGCGGGAGGGGCGGAGACCCAGTACTTC.